This T cell receptor beta chain was sequenced in a study of T cell responses to AZD1222 COVID-19 vaccine. Sequencing was performed with immunoSEQ multiplex PCR; in TCRdb, only in-frame clones are kept and a portion is missing. The table includes about 100,000 clones, roughly 87% detected once. This clone was observed a single time. No antigen is known for it. The study, taken as a whole, reports: Unmutated regions of variants are reportedly targeted by nearly half of spike-specific TCRs. Of the AZD1222 recipients, only five to seven were seropositive at baseline. White British ancestry dominated among donors, who included more females, and clonal diversity was possibly underestimated.

This TCR was sampled from an adult in good health. The sequenced sample was peripheral blood, obtained on day 0 of AZD1222 vaccination.

This CDR3 is CASSFAQLSSGANVLTF. CDR3 sequence (DNA): TGTGCCAGCAGCTTCGCACAGTTAAGCTCTGGGGCCAACGTCCTGACTTTC. The chain is built from TRBV5-5 and TRBJ2-6; D unresolved. The CDR3 covers 17 residues. Looked up from germline, CDR1 is SGHKS and CDR2 is YYEKEE (reference sequence). V lost 2 bases, J lost 0 bases, and 12 bases lay in between.